Presented here are 25 T cell receptor beta chains from one specimen sequenced in a study of T-cell reconstitution after alpha-beta-depleted transplantation in children. For TCRbeta, the library was prepared with unique molecular identifiers. TCRdb independently ran MiXCR on the PCR reads; one entry per CDR3 protein. This table holds around 410,000 distinct CDR3 sequences, roughly 11% found once. Sequencing used PBMCs from the stem cell graft donor, obtained from the stem cell graft. These receptors originate from a human donor who donated a stem cell graft to a child with acute myeloid leukemia.

This clonotype was counted a few times. The chain joins TRBV29-1 to TRBJ2-3, with D perhaps matching TRBD2 (5 bases). In germline, CDR1 is SQVTM, CDR2 ANQGSEA. Trimming took off 3 bases at V and 6 bases at J, with 13 bases between the two ends. This CDR3 has 13 residues. This chain's CDR3 is CSVDRAGGDTQYF. The DNA of the CDR3 is TGCAGCGTTGATAGGGCCGGAGGTGATACGCAGTATTTT.

This sequence joins TRBV20-1 and TRBJ2-7; the D is unclear. Germline CDR1 is DFQATT and CDR2 is SNEGSKA (reference sequence). V dropped 0 bases and J dropped 2 bases, with 14 bases sitting between them. The CDR3 totals 15 residues. DNA for the CDR3: TGCAGTGCTAGAGACGACCGCCGGACCACCTACGAGCAGTACTTC. It translates to CSARDDRRTTYEQYF.

On this clonotype: The CDR3 does not close with the conserved phenylalanine or tryptophan, likely indicating a read error. The V gene is TRBV18, the J gene TRBJ2-5; no clear D gene. Germline lookup yields CDR1 KGHSH and CDR2 LQKENI. The ends were cut back, 0 bases at V and 4 bases at J, with 6 bases in the middle. The CDR3 extends over 13 amino acids. DNA for the CDR3: TGTGCCAGCTCACCACCTGGGGTAGAGACCCAGTACTTG. The encoded protein is CASSPPGVETQYL.

This clonotype was seen more than once but under ten times. The rearrangement joins TRBV18 to TRBJ1-5; D possibly corresponds to TRBD1 (5 bases). V dropped 5 bases and J dropped 6 bases, with 23 bases sitting between them. The germline V gene encodes CDR1 KGHSH and CDR2 LQKENI. The CDR3 is 17 residues long. The CDR3 DNA follows: TGTGCCAGCTCATTCTTCGACAGTGGGGGTGTGAGTCAGCCCCAGCATTTT. Translation gives CASSFFDSGGVSQPQHF.

This clonotype was seen a handful of times. This chain links TRBV29-1 with TRBJ2-5; 8 nucleotides align to TRBD2. The V gene end was trimmed by 5 bases and the J gene end by 5 bases; junction bases not matched to a gene: 4. From germline, CDR1 is SQVTM and CDR2 ANQGSEA. The CDR3 loop spans 12 amino acids. The CDR3 DNA follows: TGCAGCGTTCTACTAGCGGCCGAGACCCAGTACTTC. The encoded protein is CSVLLAAETQYF.

The chain combines TRBV7-9 with TRBJ2-1; D is perhaps TRBD2 (7 bases). The CDR3 loop spans 15 amino acids. The V end was cut by 7 bases, the J end by 7 bases, with 20 bases between. CDR1 and CDR2 (germline): SEHNR, FQNEAQ (reference sequence). CDR3 in amino acids: CASKTGGGPGNEQFF. CDR3 in DNA: TGTGCCAGCAAGACTGGCGGGGGCCCGGGAAATGAGCAGTTCTTC.

This sequence joins TRBV21-1 and TRBJ2-7; the DNA was not compared with TRBD2, the D call given in the table. TRBV21-1 is marked as a pseudogene. The CDR3 is 19 residues long. DNA for the CDR3: TGTGCCAGCAGCAAAGCTCCTAGCGGAGGGACCTGCCTTCTCTACGAGCAGTACTTC. Translating it yields CASSKAPSGGTCLLYEQYF.

This clonotype was seen more than once but under ten times. The rearrangement links TRBV12-3 or TRBV12-4 to TRBJ2-3, with a weak D call TRBD2 (6 bases). The CDR3 is 16 amino acids. V shed 5 bases and J shed 3 bases, with 18 bases lying between them. CDR3 in amino acids: CASSTPFREATDTQYF. CDR3 coding DNA: TGTGCCAGCAGTACCCCCTTCAGGGAGGCGACAGATACGCAGTATTTT.

In its sample, this clonotype was seen many times. The V and J genes are TRBV5-1 and TRBJ1-1; the match to TRBD1 covers 7 bases. The CDR3 is 16 residues long. V dropped 0 bases and J dropped 1; count of bases not matched to a gene: 6. CDR1 and CDR2 from the germline V gene are SGHRS and YFSETQ. Written as DNA, the CDR3 is TGCGCCAGCAGCTTGGCCCTCCAGGGGGAGAACACTGAAGCTTTCTTT. Its protein product is CASSLALQGENTEAFF.

This clonotype has a handful of counts. The chain carries TRBV11-2 and TRBJ2-7, with D maybe TRBD1 (5 bases). The CDR3 runs to 14 residues. Trimming pared 2 bases from V and 1 base from J, leaving 9 bases between. The germline V gene encodes CDR1 SGHAT and CDR2 FQNNGV. The CDR3 DNA reads TGTGCCAGCAGCTTAATGGGGCAGTCCTACGAGCAGTACTTC. Translating it yields CASSLMGQSYEQYF. The full variable domain, with the rest looked up from reference TRBV11-2 and TRBJ2-7, is EAGVAQSPRYKIIEKRQSVAFWCNPISGHATLYWYQQILGQGPKLLIQFQNNGVVDDSQLPKDRFSAERLKGVDSTLKIQPAKLEDSAVYLCASSLMGQSYEQYFGPGTRLTVT.

This clonotype was observed a few times. The chain recombines TRBV15 with TRBJ2-7; 8 bases map to TRBD1. This CDR3 is built from 14 residues. V was clipped by 0 bases and J by 5 bases; unmatched bases: 3. CDR1 is LNHNV, CDR2 YYDKDF, per germline (reference sequence). The DNA for the CDR3 is TGTGCCACCAGCAGAGACAGGGGGCGAGACGAGCAGTACTTC. Translation: CATSRDRGRDEQYF.

This clonotype was recorded a few times. The chain employs TRBV5-1 and TRBJ2-1; D ambiguous. The V end was cut by 0 bases, the J end by 5 bases, with 12 bases between. CDR1 and CDR2 from the germline V gene are SGHRS and YFSETQ. This CDR3 contains 15 residues. The DNA of the CDR3 is TGCGCCAGCAGCTTGGAGGATAGCAGCAACAATGAGCAGTTCTTC. It is translated as CASSLEDSSNNEQFF.

This chain links TRBV3-1 with TRBJ2-3; TRBD2 matches 11 bases. CDR1 and CDR2 from the germline V gene are LGHDT and YNNKEL (reference sequence). The CDR3 consists of 18 residues. The trim removed 11 bases at V and 7 bases at J, leaving 23 bases unmatched. In DNA, the CDR3 is TGTGCCTTCAGTTTGATAAGACTAGCGGGGTTGCTTATAAATACGCAGTATTTT. Protein product: CAFSLIRLAGLLINTQYF.

This chain joins TRBV3-1 and TRBJ2-5, with D perhaps matching TRBD1 (5 bases). V dropped 5 bases and J dropped 1 base, with 17 bases sitting between them. CDR1 is LGHDT, CDR2 YNNKEL, per germline (reference sequence). The CDR3 runs 16 residues. Here the CDR3 DNA reads TGTGCCAGCAGCTCCCTAACAGGTAGACTCCAAGAGACCCAGTACTTC. Translated: CASSSLTGRLQETQYF.

This clonotype appeared many times. This chain uses TRBV5-1 with TRBJ2-5; D gene ambiguous. The CDR3 consists of 13 residues. Germline CDR1 SGHRS, CDR2 YFSETQ. The V and J ends lost 0 bases and 5 bases respectively, with 8 bases between them. CDR3 amino acids: CASSLEGLETQYF. As DNA, the CDR3 is TGCGCCAGCAGCTTGGAGGGATTGGAGACCCAGTACTTC.

This clonotype was observed many times. V gene TRBV19 combines with J gene TRBJ2-3; D is possibly TRBD2 (7 bases). The CDR3 covers 15 residues. The germline CDR1 and CDR2 sequences are LNHDA and SQIVND (reference sequence). V gave up 3 bases and J gave up 4 bases, with 14 bases separating them. In nucleotides, the CDR3 is TGTGCCAGTAGTATTGCGGGGGCCGGGGCAGATACGCAGTATTTT. Translation: CASSIAGAGADTQYF.

This clonotype has only a few counts. The chain has TRBV12-3 or TRBV12-4 and TRBJ2-5; D uncertain. This CDR3 has 13 amino acids. V was pared by 0 bases and J by 4 bases, with 6 bases between. The CDR3 region has the DNA TGTGCCAGCAGTTTAGCGGCTGGAGAGACCCAGTACTTC. It yields the protein CASSLAAGETQYF.

The CDR3 nucleotides are TGCGCCAGCAGCCCGCGCGGACAGGGGAACTATGGCTACACCTTC. Its protein is CASSPRGQGNYGYTF. The V and J genes are TRBV5-1 and TRBJ1-2; 9 bases map to TRBD1. V lost 4 bases to trimming and J lost 2 bases; unmatched junction nucleotides: 6. Per the germline V gene, CDR1 is SGHRS and CDR2 is YFSETQ. This CDR3 region has 15 residues.

This clonotype was seen a handful of times. The rearrangement links TRBV20-1 to TRBJ2-5; D tentatively reads TRBD1 or TRBD2 (6 bases each). Trimming took off 5 bases at V and 4 bases at J, with 17 bases between the two ends. The CDR3 has 14 amino acids. Germline CDR1 DFQATT, CDR2 SNEGSKA (reference sequence). The CDR3 spells CSAPARGVGETQYF. The DNA for the CDR3 is TGCAGTGCTCCCGCGAGGGGGGTGGGAGAGACCCAGTACTTC.

This clonotype was counted a few times. The chain is built from TRBV29-1 and TRBJ1-2, with a tentative D call TRBD1 (5 bases). Deletions cut 8 bases from V and 3 bases from J, with 13 bases between. The length of the CDR3 is 12 residues. Germline V gene sequence: CDR1 SQVTM, CDR2 ANQGSEA. CDR3 residues: CSYLGGHYGYTF. DNA of the CDR3: TGCAGCTACCTTGGGGGTCACTATGGCTACACCTTC. Full variable domain (remainder filled in from reference TRBV29-1 and TRBJ1-2): SAVISQKPSRDICQRGTSLTIQCQVDSQVTMMFWYRQQPGQSLTLIATANQGSEATYESGFVIDKFPISRPNLTFSTLTVSNMSPEDSSIYLCSYLGGHYGYTFGSGTRLTVV.

This clonotype occurred a few times. The V and J genes are TRBV9 and TRBJ1-2; 9 nucleotides agree with TRBD1. Germline V lookup: CDR1 SGDLS, CDR2 YYNGEE. The CDR3 covers 19 residues. J was trimmed by 3 bases and V by 2 bases; bases with no gene match: 17. In nucleotides, the CDR3 is TGTGCCAGCAGCGTTTACCGGGACAGGGAAGGGGTATGGGACTATGGCTACACCTTC. It is translated as CASSVYRDREGVWDYGYTF.

The chain employs TRBV12-3 or TRBV12-4 and TRBJ1-2; D gene unclear. The CDR3 length is 13 residues. V lost 7 bases and J 2 bases, leaving 11 bases between the germline ends. This CDR3 reads CASTIGGNYGYTF. The CDR3 DNA follows: TGTGCCAGCACCATCGGCGGGAACTATGGCTACACCTTC.

This clonotype was seen repeatedly, ten times or more. The chain couples TRBV7-2 to TRBJ1-1, with D maybe TRBD1 (5 bases). The CDR3 runs 13 residues. Trimming took 6 bases from V and 6 from J, leaving 14 bases between them. Germline CDR1 SGHTA, CDR2 FQGNSA. The CDR3: CASRPGTYSEAFF. The CDR3 nucleotides read TGTGCCAGCAGACCCGGGACCTACTCTGAAGCTTTCTTT. The whole variable domain, filled in from reference TRBV7-2 and TRBJ1-1, reads GAGVSQSPSNKVTEKGKDVELRCDPISGHTALYWYRQSLGQGLEFLIYFQGNSAPDKSGLPSDRFSAERTGGSVSTLTIQRTQQEDSAVYLCASRPGTYSEAFFGQGTRLTVV.

This clonotype was observed a few times. V and J are TRBV11-2 and TRBJ1-1; D not resolved. The CDR3 contains 13 residues. The germline V gene has CDR1 SGHAT and CDR2 FQNNGV. Trimming left V 6 bases short and J 6 bases short, with 14 bases between. CDR3 residues: CASSKDIAAEAFF. The CDR3 DNA reads TGTGCCAGCAGTAAAGATATTGCGGCTGAAGCTTTCTTT.

V usage is TRBV25-1 and J usage is TRBJ1-1; D gene unclear. The CDR3 is made up of 12 amino acids. V dropped 10 bases and J dropped 7 bases, with 16 bases sitting between them. CDR1 MGHDK and CDR2 SYGVNS come from the germline V gene. CDR3: CATGVRLGEAFF. The CDR3, as DNA: TGTGCCACCGGAGTAAGATTGGGTGAAGCTTTCTTT. The whole variable domain, remainder taken from reference TRBV25-1 and TRBJ1-1, is EADIYQTPRYLVIGTGKKITLECSQTMGHDKMYWYQQDPGMELHLIHYSYGVNSTEKGDLSSESTVSRIRTEHFPLTLESARPSHTSQYLCATGVRLGEAFFGQGTRLTVV.